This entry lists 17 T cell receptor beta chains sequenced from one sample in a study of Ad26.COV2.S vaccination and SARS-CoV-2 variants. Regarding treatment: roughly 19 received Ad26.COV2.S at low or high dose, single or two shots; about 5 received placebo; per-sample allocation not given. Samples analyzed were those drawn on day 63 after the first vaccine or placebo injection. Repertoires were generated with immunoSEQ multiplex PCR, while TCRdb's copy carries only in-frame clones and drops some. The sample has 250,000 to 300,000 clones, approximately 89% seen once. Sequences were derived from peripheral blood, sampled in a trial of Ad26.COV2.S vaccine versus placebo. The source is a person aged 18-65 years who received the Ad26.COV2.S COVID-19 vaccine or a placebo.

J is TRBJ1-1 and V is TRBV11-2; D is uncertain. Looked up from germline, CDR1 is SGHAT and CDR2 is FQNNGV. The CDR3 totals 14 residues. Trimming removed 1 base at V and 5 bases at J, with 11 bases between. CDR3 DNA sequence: TGTGCCAGCAGCTTAGCGCTAGGGAGTACTGAAGCTTTCTTT. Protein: CASSLALGSTEAFF.

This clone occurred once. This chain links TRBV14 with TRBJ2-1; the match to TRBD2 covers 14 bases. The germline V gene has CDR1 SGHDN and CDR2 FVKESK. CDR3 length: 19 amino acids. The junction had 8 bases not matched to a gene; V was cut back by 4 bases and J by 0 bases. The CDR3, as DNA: TGTGCCAGCAGCCCGACTAGCGGGAGGGCGGGTGGCTCCTACAATGAGCAGTTCTTC. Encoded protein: CASSPTSGRAGGSYNEQFF.

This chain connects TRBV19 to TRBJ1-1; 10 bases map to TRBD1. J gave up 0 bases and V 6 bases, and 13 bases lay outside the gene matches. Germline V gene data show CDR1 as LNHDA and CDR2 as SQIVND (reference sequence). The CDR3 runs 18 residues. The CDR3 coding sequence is TGTGCCAGTAGACGAGGACTTGGACAGGGGGACCTGAACACTGAAGCTTTCTTT. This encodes CASRRGLGQGDLNTEAFF.

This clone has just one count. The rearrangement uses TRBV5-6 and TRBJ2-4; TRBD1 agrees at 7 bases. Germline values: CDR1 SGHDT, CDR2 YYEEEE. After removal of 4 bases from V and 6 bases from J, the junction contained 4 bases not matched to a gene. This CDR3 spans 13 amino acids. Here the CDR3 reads CASSPGTVNIQYF. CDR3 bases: TGTGCCAGCAGCCCCGGGACAGTAAACATTCAGTACTTC.

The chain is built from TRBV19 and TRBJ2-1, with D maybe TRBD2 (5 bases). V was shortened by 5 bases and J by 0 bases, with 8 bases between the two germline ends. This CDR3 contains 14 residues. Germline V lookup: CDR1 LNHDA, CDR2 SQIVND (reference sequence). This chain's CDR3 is CASSSGSSYNEQFF. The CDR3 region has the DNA TGTGCCAGTAGTTCGGGGAGCTCCTACAATGAGCAGTTCTTC.

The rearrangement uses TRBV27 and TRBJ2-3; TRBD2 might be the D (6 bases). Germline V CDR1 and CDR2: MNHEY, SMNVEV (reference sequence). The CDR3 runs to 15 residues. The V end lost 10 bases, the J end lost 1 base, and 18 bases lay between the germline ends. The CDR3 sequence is CATKYYSGGTDTQYF. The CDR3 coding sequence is TGTGCCACAAAATACTACTCGGGGGGCACAGATACGCAGTATTTT.

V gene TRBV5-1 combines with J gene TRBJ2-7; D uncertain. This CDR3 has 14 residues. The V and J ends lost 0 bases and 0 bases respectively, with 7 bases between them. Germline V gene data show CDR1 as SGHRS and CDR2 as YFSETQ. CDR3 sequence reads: CASSLEGGSYEQYF. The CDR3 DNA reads TGCGCCAGCAGCTTGGAGGGCGGCTCCTACGAGCAGTACTTC.

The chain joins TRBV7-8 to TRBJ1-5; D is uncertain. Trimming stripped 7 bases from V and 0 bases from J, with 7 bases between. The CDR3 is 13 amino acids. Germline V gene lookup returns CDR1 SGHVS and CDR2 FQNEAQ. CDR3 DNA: TGTGCCAGCAACAGCTATAGCAATCAGCCCCAGCATTTT. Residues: CASNSYSNQPQHF.

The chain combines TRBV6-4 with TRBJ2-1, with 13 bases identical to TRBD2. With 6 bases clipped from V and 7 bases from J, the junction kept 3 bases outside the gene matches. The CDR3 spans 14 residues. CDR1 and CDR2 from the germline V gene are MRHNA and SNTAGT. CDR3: CASRGLAGSNEQFF. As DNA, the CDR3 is TGTGCCAGCAGGGGACTAGCGGGATCTAATGAGCAGTTCTTC.

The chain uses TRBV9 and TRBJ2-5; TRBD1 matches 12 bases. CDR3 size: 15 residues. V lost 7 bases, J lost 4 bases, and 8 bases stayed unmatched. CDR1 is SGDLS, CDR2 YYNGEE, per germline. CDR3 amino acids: CASGEGQGASETQYF. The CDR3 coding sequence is TGTGCCAGCGGAGAGGGACAGGGGGCCTCAGAGACCCAGTACTTC.

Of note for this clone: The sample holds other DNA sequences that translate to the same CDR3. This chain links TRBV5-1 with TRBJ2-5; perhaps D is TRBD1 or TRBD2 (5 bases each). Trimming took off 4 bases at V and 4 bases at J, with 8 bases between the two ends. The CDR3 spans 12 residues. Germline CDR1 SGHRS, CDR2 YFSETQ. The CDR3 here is CASSPRGETQYF. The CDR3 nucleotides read TGCGCCAGCAGCCCGAGGGGAGAGACCCAGTACTTC.

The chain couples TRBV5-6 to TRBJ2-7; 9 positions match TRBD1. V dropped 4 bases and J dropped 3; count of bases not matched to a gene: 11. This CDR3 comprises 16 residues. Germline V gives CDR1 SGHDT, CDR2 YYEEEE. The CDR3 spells CASSATSGTGRYEQYF. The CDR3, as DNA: TGTGCCAGCAGCGCAACCTCCGGGACAGGGCGCTACGAGCAGTACTTC.

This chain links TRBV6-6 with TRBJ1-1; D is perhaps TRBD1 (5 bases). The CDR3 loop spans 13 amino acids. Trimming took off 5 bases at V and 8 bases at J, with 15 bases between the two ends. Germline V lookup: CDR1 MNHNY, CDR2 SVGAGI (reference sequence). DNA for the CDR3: TGTGCCAGCAGTCCAGGGAGCCCCGTAGAAGCTTTCTTT. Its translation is CASSPGSPVEAFF.

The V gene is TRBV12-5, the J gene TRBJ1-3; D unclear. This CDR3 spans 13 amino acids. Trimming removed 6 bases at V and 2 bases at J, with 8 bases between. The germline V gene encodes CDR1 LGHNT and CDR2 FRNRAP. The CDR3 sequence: CASGEAAGNTIYF. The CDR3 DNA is TGTGCTAGTGGCGAAGCAGCTGGAAACACCATATATTTT.

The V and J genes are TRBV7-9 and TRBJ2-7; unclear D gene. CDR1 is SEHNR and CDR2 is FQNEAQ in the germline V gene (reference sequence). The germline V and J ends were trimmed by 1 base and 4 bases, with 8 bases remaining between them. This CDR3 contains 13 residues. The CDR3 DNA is TGTGCCAGCAGCTTAGTGGTGGGGTACGAGCAGTACTTC. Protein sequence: CASSLVVGYEQYF.

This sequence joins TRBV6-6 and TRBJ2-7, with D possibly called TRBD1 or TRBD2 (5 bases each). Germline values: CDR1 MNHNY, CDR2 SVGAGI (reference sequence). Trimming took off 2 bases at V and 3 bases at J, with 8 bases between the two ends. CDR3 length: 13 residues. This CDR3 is CASSYGDGYEQYF. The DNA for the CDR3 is TGTGCCAGCAGTTACGGGGACGGCTACGAGCAGTACTTC.

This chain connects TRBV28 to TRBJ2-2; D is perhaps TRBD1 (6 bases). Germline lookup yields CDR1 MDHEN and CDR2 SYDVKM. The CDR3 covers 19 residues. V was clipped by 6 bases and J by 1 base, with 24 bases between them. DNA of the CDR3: TGTGCCAGCAGACATATCTACCCCTCTGGACAGAGGAACACCGGGGAGCTGTTTTTT. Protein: CASRHIYPSGQRNTGELFF.